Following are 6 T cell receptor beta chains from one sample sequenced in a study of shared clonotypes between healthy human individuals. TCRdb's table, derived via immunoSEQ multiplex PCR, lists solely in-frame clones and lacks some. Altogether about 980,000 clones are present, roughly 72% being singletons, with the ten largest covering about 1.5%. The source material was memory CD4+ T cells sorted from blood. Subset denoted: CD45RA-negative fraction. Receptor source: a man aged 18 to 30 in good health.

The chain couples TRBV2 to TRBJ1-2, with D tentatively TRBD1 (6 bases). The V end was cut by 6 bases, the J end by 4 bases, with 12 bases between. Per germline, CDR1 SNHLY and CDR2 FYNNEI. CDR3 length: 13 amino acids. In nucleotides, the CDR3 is TGTGCCAGCAGAGCTGGACAGATCTATGGCTACACCTTC. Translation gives CASRAGQIYGYTF.

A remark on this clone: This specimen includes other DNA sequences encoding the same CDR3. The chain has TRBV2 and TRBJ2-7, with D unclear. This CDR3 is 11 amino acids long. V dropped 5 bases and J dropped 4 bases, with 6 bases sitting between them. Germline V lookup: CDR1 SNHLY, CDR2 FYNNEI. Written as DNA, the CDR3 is TGTGCCAGCAGTCCACAATACGAGCAGTACTTC. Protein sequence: CASSPQYEQYF.

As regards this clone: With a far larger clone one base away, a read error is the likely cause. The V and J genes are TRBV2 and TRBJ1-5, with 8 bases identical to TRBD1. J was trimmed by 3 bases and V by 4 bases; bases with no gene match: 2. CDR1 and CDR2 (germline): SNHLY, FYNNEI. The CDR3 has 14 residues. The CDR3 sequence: CASSGTGINQPQHF. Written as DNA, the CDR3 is TGTGCCAGCAGTGGGACAGGGATCAATCAGCCCCAGCATTTT.

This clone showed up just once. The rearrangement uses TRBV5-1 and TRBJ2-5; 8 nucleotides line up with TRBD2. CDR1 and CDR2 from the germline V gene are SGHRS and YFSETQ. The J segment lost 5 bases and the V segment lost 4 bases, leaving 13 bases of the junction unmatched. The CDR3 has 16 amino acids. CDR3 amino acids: CASSLSSTSAAETQYF. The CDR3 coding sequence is TGCGCCAGCAGCCTATCCTCGACTAGCGCGGCTGAGACCCAGTACTTC.

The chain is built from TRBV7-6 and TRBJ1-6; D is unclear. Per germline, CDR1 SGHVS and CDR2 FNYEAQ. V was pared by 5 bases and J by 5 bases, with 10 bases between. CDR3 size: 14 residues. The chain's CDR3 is CASSLETDNSPLHF. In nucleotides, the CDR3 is TGTGCCAGCAGCCTAGAGACCGATAATTCACCCCTCCACTTT.

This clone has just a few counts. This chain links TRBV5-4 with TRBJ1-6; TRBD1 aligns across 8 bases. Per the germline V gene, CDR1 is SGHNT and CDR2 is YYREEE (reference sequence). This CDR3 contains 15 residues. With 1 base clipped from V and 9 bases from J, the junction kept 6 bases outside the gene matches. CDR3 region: CASSLSGTGASPLHF. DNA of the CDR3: TGTGCCAGCAGCTTGAGTGGGACAGGCGCTTCACCCCTCCACTTT.